This T cell receptor (beta chain) was identified during a study of cytomegalovirus exposure and HLA in healthy donors (dated by TCRdb to the late 2010s). Study-level background: An earlier analysis of roughly 500 of the donors reported roughly 270 Gb of sequence data and around 120 million unique TCR beta sequences from 150 million to 200 million T cells. In addition to the first cohort of 650 to 800 subjects, a separate validation cohort of around 110 different subjects was used. The later analysis used no new phenotypic data to find candidate immune exposures, relying instead on TCR beta sequences and their occurrence across donors. The aim of the study was to test whether cataloging public T cell receptors could identify signatures of past pathogen exposure. An earlier analysis of some 600 of the donors applied high-throughput TCR beta sequencing to assess whether each TCR beta V gene segment acted as functional or pseudogenic. Roughly 320 gigabases of sequencing data and 70 million to 95 million unique TCR sequences made up an early release that covered approximately 650 HLA-typed donors. Using immunosequencing, the study profiled T cell repertoires from 640 or so subjects and related those repertoires to cytomegalovirus serostatus. Among 350 to 400 genotyped donors of the cohort, an average of approximately 250,000 unique TCR beta nucleotide sequences were sequenced per donor, around 18% of them non-productive. Of the approximately 400 genotyped donors, about 84% fell in the genetic ancestry cluster associated with self-reported Caucasian donors. A handful of DR-DQ haplotypes were handled as single units for association and clustering because linkage in the cohort was strong. The study combined high-throughput TCR immunosequencing, statistical association of individual TCRs with disease status, and machine learning to predict cytomegalovirus infection status. To study patterns of TCR occurrence, a later analysis re-analyzed previously published TCR beta repertoires from 650 to 750 donors and added high-resolution HLA genotyping. Typing coverage varied by locus: roughly 620-640 donors for A, B, C, DRB1 and DQB1; approximately 520 for DQA1; about 600 for DPA1; 450 to 480 for DPB1. Donor age, sex, ethnicity and CMV serostatus were compiled together with the repertoire data. A later genetic analysis used genome-wide SNP genotypes for about 60% of the roughly 700 donors, treating that subset as a discovery cohort. Every discovery cohort repertoire had been produced on one sequencing platform. HLA typing included class I and class II loci at four-digit resolution. On the study overall, not on this receptor specifically: In vitro tests confirmed that a few of the cytomegalovirus-associated TCR beta chains recognize cytomegalovirus antigens. In this cohort, only TCR beta chains were sequenced, and detectable features were limited by the absence of alpha or paired-chain data. Strong co-occurrence of HLA alleles, especially DR and DQ, made assigning TCR associations to individual alleles difficult. The authors suggested that the approach could potentially be extended to other disease states and immunological phenotypes. For the cohort, immune exposure information was limited to CMV serostatus. Roughly uniform sequencing depth across donors was assumed in presence/absence analyses, although this assumption may not hold. A cluster of highly shared sequence variants was judged likely to be a technical artifact of the sequencing pipeline. At a false discovery rate of 0.05, a later analysis linked under 20,000 TCR beta sequences to specific HLA alleles. A later analysis found that TCR association rates varied across HLA loci, with DRB1 alleles showing the most associated TCRs and HLA-C alleles the fewest. Linkage disequilibrium might explain the correlated functional status among segregating V segments, but an unknown experimental factor could not be excluded. Some IMGT-functional V segments, including TRBV6-2 and TRBV6-3, could not be told apart with the 87-base-pair reads, so those segments were excluded. A later genetic analysis associated a missense DCLRE1C variant with V-gene and J-gene trimming of TCR beta chains, and an independent cohort replicated the association. According to a later analysis, parvovirus B19, influenza, CMV and Epstein-Barr virus appeared linked to several top co-occurrence clusters. Because counts were too low, seventeen rarely observed V segments, including chromosome 9 orphons, were excluded from the earlier analysis of 500 to 700 of the donors. While some public TCRs were present in many individuals, most TCR sequences turned up only very rarely across donors. In a later genetic analysis, fewer N-insertions in productive TCRs were reported among donors in an Asian-associated ancestry cluster than the roughly 640-donor mean. A further reported finding was that TCR beta sequences accurately predicted the HLA-A and HLA-B alleles for most subjects in the first cohort. Compared with equally common non-associated chains, HLA-associated TCR beta chains in a later analysis were more clonally expanded and had lower generation probabilities. Because some donors lacked HLA typing at each locus, the association tests relied only on the typed subset. In both the original and validation cohorts, the classifier was reported to diagnose cytomegalovirus status with high specificity and sensitivity. Most CMV-associated TCR beta chains appeared to be HLA-restricted in a later analysis, and the HLA associations seemed to be driven largely by CMV exposure. Broadly in line with IMGT annotations, most TCR beta V segments showed up in productive rearrangements about 87% or about 30% of the time in an earlier analysis of 587 of the donors. A total of about 180 TCR beta chains were listed by the study as associated with cytomegalovirus.

The cohort comprised approximately 700 healthy bone marrow donors. At the time of sampling, every cohort member was nominally healthy, though immune exposures that went unrecorded were likely present. The donor was CMV seropositive and was included in the group of 250 to 300 seropositive cohort members. A peripheral blood sample was collected from each donor, and TCR beta sequencing was performed on peripheral blood mononuclear cells. Genomic DNA extraction from the blood cell samples was performed with the Qiagen DNeasy Blood Extraction Kit. Points on this clone: Its cognate antigen has yet to be identified.

In the germline V gene (reference sequence), CDR1 corresponds to SEHNR and CDR2 to FQNEAQ. Taken from cysteine to phenylalanine, the CDR3 has 16 residues. CDR3 DNA only is kept here, 48 bases in frame from base 1. V is pared back by 2 bases and J by 1 base, with 15 bases lying between the germline termini. Library preparation employed the immunoSEQ multiplex PCR assay. For the multiplex PCR, a mixture combining 60 forward primers for TCR Vbeta segments and 13 reverse primers for TCR Jbeta segments was used. A multiplex PCR assay on genomic DNA amplified the CDR3 region of rearranged TCR beta genes. The Illumina HiSeq System was used to sequence the amplified TCR beta libraries as 87-base-pair reads. Per the original workflow: In a later analysis, tens of millions of unique TCR beta chains were counted across the 690 or so repertoires, and approximately 11 million of these chains were shared by at least two donors. To remove PCR and sequencing errors, raw reads were error-corrected and collapsed into unique sequences using a nearest-neighbor algorithm that merged closely related sequences. CDR3 sequences were aligned to IMGT reference sequences to assign V, D and J gene segments. For a sequence to be retained, a match of at least six nucleotides to both a V gene segment and a J gene segment was required. Rearrangements were classified as productive when the CDR3 lacked stop codons and remained in frame with V and J, and all other rearrangements were classified as non-productive. Following IMGT convention, CDR3 was defined as the stretch from the second conserved V-encoded cysteine up to the conserved J-encoded phenylalanine. In an earlier analysis of around 540 of the donors, sequences lacking an unambiguous match to a single V gene segment were excluded. In an earlier analysis of several hundred of the donors, V segments were called functional above 56.7% productive rearrangements and were called segregating when the between-donor standard deviation exceeded 5%. A statistical classification framework was developed to diagnose cytomegalovirus status using the catalog of TCR beta chain sequences. In a later analysis, TCR nucleotide sequences were compared against IMGT/GENE-DB human TR gene sequences so that V and J genes could be assigned. Using the TCRdist pipeline, a later analysis assigned CDR3 sequences along with most-parsimonious VDJ recombination scenarios. A later analysis defined each TCR beta chain by its CDR3 amino acid sequence plus V-gene family, and excluded reads lacking a unique V-gene family. To address suspected cross-contamination and a sequencing artifact, a later analysis removed approximately 590 highly shared, low-generation-probability nucleotide sequences. In a later analysis, a clonal expansion index for each public chain was calculated from normalized within-repertoire ranks of inferred template counts. Generation probabilities in a later analysis came from a VDJ recombination model fitted to out-of-frame rearrangements, and those results were checked against IGoR. In a later analysis, hypergeometric tests were used to score TCR-TCR, TCR-HLA and TCR-CMV co-occurrence, with a repertoire-size bias correction applied to TCR pairs. In a later analysis, false discovery rates were estimated by permuting HLA or CMV assignments 20 times. In a later analysis, co-occurring TCRs were grouped using DBSCAN, and TCRdist sequence similarity was added for clustering within HLA-allele-positive subsets. Co-occurrence clustering excluded repertoires with fewer than 30,000 or more than 120,000 public chains, plus five with anomalous nucleotide sharing. What TCRdb holds here is the immuneACCESS table cut down to in-frame rearrangements. Part of the clones is not present; checked against another copy, under half of the missing clones reflect an unresolved V gene, and the others are unexplained. V and J calls and clone size come straight from that table; D and trimming were deduced from the DNA. The sample table gives about 25,000 clones. The ten top clones hold around 17% of the sample.

Sequences were obtained from PBMCs. This sequence originates from a male donor in good health and CMV-seropositive. The rearranged chain carries TRBV7-9 and TRBJ2-7; a weak D assignment points to TRBD1 (5 bases agree). The DNA reads TGTGCCAGCAGCTTATCCCCGCCAGGGATGTCCTACGAGCAGTACTTC. This translates into CASSLSPPGMSYEQYF.